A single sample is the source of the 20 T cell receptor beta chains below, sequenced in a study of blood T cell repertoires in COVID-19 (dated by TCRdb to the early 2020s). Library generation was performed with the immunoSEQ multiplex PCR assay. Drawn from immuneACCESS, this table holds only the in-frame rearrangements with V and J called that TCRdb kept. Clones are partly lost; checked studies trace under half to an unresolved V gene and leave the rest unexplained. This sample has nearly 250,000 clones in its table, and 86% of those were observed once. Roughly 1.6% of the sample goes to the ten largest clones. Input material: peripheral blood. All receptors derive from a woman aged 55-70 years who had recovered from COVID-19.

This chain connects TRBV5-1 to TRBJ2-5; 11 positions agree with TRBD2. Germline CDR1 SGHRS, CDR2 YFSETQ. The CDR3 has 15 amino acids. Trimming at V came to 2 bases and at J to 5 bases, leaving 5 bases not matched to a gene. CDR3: CASSFSGGDGETQYF. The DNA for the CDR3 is TGCGCCAGCAGCTTTAGCGGGGGGGACGGGGAGACCCAGTACTTC. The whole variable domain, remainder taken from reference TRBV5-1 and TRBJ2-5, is KAGVTQTPRYLIKTRGQQVTLSCSPISGHRSVSWYQQTPGQGLQFLFEYFSETQRNKGNFPGRFSGRQFSNSRSEMNVSTLELGDSALYLCASSFSGGDGETQYFGPGTRLLVL.

The CDR3 loop is CASSHRGRSGELFF. The DNA of the CDR3 is TGTGCCAGTTCACACAGGGGGCGATCCGGGGAGCTGTTTTTT. V and J are TRBV19 and TRBJ2-2; 9 nucleotides line up with TRBD1. This CDR3 comprises 14 residues. Germline-derived CDR1 and CDR2 are LNHDA and SQIVND (reference sequence). After removal of 8 bases from V and 6 bases from J, the junction contained 7 bases not matched to a gene.

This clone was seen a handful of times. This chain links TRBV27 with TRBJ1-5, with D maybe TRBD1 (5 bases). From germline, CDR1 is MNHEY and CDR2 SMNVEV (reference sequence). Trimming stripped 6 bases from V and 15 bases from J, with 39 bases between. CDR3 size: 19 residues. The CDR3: CASSLPSTGPGGTPWGSHF. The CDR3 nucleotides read TGTGCCAGCAGCCTACCTTCGACGGGGCCGGGGGGGACTCCCTGGGGGTCGCATTTT.

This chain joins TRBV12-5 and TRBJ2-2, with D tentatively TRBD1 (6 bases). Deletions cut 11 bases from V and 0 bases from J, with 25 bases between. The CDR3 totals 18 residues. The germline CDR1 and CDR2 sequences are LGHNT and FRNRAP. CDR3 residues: CAGEEPGPPGANTGELFF. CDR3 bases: TGTGCTGGTGAGGAACCGGGACCCCCAGGGGCGAACACCGGGGAGCTGTTTTTT.

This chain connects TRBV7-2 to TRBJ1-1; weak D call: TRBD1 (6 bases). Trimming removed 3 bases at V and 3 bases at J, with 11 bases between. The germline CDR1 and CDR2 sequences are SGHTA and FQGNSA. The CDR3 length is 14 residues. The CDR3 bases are TGTGCCAGCAGCTTTACAGGGAGGGACACTGAAGCTTTCTTT. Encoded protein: CASSFTGRDTEAFF.

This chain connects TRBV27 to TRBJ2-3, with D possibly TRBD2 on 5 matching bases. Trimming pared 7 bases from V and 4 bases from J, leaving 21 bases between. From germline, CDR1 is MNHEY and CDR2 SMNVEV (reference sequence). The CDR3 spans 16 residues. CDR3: CASIERVSRAPDTQYF. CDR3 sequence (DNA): TGTGCCAGCATCGAGAGGGTTTCTCGGGCGCCAGATACGCAGTATTTT.

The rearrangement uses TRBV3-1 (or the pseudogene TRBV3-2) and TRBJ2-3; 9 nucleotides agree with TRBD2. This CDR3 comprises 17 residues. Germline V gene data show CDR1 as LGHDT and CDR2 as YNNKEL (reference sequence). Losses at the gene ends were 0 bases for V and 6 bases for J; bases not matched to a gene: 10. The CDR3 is CASSQDVAGVGSDTQYF. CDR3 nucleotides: TGTGCCAGCAGCCAAGACGTAGCGGGGGTGGGCTCCGATACGCAGTATTTT.

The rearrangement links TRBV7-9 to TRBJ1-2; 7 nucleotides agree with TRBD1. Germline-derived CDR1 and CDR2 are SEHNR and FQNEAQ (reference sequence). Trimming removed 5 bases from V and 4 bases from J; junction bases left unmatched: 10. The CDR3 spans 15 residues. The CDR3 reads CASSDFSGTAYGYTF. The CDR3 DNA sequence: TGTGCCAGCAGCGACTTCTCCGGGACAGCCTATGGCTACACCTTC.

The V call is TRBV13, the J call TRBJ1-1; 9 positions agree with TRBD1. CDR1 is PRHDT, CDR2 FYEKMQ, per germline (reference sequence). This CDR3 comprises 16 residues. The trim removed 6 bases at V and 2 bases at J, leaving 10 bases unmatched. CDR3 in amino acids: CASSPGTGRPNTEAFF. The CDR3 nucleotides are TGTGCCAGCAGTCCCGGGACAGGGAGACCTAACACTGAAGCTTTCTTT.

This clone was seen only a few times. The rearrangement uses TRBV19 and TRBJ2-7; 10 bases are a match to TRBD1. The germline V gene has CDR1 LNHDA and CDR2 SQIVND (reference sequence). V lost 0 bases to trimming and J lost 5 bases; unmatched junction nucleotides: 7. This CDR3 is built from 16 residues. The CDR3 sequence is CASSIDLEDRGNEQYF. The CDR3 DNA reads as TGTGCCAGTAGTATAGATCTCGAGGACAGGGGGAACGAGCAGTACTTC.

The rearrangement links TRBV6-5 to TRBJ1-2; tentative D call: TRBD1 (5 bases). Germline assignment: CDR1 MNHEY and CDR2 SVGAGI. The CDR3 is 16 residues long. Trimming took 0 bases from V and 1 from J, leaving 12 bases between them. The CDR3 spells CASSYSLGGSNYGYTF. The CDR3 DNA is TGTGCCAGCAGTTACTCGTTGGGGGGTAGTAACTATGGCTACACCTTC.

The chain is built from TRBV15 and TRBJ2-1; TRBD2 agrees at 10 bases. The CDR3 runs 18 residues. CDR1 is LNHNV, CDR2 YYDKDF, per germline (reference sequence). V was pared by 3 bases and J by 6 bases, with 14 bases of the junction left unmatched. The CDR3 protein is CATSRRESGGERTNEQFF. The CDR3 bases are TGTGCCACCAGCAGGAGGGAGAGCGGGGGGGAAAGAACCAATGAGCAGTTCTTC.

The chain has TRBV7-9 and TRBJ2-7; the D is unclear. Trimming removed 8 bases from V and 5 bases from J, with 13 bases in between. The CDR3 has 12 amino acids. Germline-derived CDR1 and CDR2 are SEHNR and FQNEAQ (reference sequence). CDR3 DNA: TGTGCCAGCGAACTTCGCTTCGACGAGCAGTACTTC. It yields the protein CASELRFDEQYF. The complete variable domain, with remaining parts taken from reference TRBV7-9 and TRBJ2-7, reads DTGVSQNPRHKITKRGQNVTFRCDPISEHNRLYWYRQTLGQGPEFLTYFQNEAQLEKSRLLSDRFSAERPKGSFSTLEIQRTEQGDSAMYLCASELRFDEQYFGPGTRLTVT.

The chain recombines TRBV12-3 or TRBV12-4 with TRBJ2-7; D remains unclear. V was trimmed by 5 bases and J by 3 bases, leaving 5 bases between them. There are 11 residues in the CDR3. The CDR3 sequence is CASSPSYEQYF. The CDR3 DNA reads TGTGCCAGCAGTCCGAGCTACGAGCAGTACTTC.

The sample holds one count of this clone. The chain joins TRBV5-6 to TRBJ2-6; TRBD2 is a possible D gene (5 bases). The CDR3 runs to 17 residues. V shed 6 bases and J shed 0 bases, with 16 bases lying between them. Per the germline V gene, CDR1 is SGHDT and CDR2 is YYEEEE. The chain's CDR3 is CASIFTGNSSGANVLTF. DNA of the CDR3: TGTGCCAGCATCTTCACGGGGAACAGCTCTGGGGCCAACGTCCTGACTTTC.

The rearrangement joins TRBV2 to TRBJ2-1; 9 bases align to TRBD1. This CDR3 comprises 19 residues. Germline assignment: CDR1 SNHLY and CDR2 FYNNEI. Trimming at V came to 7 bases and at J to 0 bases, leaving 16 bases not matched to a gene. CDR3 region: CASIISTGGETSSYNEQFF. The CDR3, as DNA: TGTGCCAGCATTATTTCGACAGGGGGGGAAACCAGCTCCTACAATGAGCAGTTCTTC.

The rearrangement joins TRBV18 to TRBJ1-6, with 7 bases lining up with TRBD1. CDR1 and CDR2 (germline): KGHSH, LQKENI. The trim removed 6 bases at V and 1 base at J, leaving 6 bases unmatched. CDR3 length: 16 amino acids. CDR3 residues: CASSPDRVSYNSPLHF. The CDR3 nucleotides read TGTGCCAGCTCCCCCGACAGGGTGTCCTATAATTCACCCCTCCACTTT.

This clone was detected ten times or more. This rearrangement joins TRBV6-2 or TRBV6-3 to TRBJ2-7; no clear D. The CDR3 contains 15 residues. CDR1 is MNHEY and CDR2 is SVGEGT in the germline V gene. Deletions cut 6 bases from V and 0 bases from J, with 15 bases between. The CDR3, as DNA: TGTGCCAGCAGCCCCCGCGCGGATAGCTCCTACGAGCAGTACTTC. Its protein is CASSPRADSSYEQYF.

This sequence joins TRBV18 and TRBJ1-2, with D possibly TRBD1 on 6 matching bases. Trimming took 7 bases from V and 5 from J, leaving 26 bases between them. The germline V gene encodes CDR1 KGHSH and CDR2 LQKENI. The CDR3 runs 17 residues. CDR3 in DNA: TGTGCCAGCTTTCAAGATCCGGGGGGGCCCATCATGTATGGCTACACCTTC. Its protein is CASFQDPGGPIMYGYTF. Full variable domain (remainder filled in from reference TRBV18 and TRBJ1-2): NAGVMQNPRHLVRRRGQEARLRCSPMKGHSHVYWYRQLPEEGLKFMVYLQKENIIDESGMPKERFSAEFPKEGPSILRIQQVVRGDSAAYFCASFQDPGGPIMYGYTFGSGTRLTVV.

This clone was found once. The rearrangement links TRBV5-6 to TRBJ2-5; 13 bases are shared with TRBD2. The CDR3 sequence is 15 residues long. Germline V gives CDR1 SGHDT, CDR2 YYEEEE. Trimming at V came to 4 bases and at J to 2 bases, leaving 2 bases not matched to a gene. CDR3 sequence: CASSRTSGGQETQYF. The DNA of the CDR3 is TGTGCCAGCAGCAGGACTAGCGGGGGACAAGAGACCCAGTACTTC.